Following are 29 T cell receptor beta chains from one sample sequenced in a study of type 1 regulatory T cells. TCRdb analysed the reads with MiXCR anew, one entry per CDR3 protein. The sample has about 65,000 distinct CDR3 sequences; more than 45% are singletons. The antigens these receptors bind are not known. Source material: cultured non-Tr1 T cells, either the whole culture or a sorted T cell fraction (not recorded which). These receptors all stem from a human donor in good health.

This clonotype has just a few counts. This chain connects TRBV20-1 to TRBJ1-1; D unresolved. Trimming cost V 7 bases and J 4 bases, with 16 bases left between them. The V gene's germline CDR1 is DFQATT and CDR2 SNEGSKA (reference sequence). CDR3 length: 13 amino acids. The CDR3 sequence: CSGTSRTGTEAFF. The DNA for the CDR3 is TGCAGTGGTACTTCCAGGACCGGCACTGAAGCTTTCTTT.

The chain joins TRBV11-3 to TRBJ2-5; possibly TRBD1 or TRBD2 for D (5 bases each). The CDR3 consists of 13 residues. CDR1 and CDR2 (germline): SGHNT, YENEEA. Trimming took off 0 bases at V and 7 bases at J, with 9 bases between the two ends. The CDR3 DNA reads as TGTGCCAGCAGCTTAGATGGGACGGGGACCCAGTACTTC. This translates into CASSLDGTGTQYF.

This clonotype is medium-sized (0.01 to 0.1%). The gene calls are TRBV7-9 and TRBJ2-1; 10 nucleotides line up with TRBD1. CDR3 length: 17 residues. Germline assignment: CDR1 SEHNR and CDR2 FQNEAQ (reference sequence). After removal of 2 bases from V and 3 bases from J, the junction contained 7 bases not matched to a gene. The CDR3 region has the DNA TGTGCCAGCAGCTTATCGATCCGGGACAGGGGCTACAATGAGCAGTTCTTC. Amino acid sequence: CASSLSIRDRGYNEQFF.

This clonotype showed up many times. J is TRBJ2-3 and V is TRBV5-4; D uncertain. Trimming took off 0 bases at V and 4 bases at J, with 6 bases between the two ends. The CDR3 extends over 13 amino acids. Germline V gene sequence: CDR1 SGHNT, CDR2 YYREEE (reference sequence). CDR3 coding DNA: TGTGCCAGCAGCTTGGCCGGTTCAGATACGCAGTATTTT. It translates to CASSLAGSDTQYF.

The rearrangement joins TRBV7-2 to TRBJ2-1; D perhaps matches TRBD2 (7 bases). The CDR3 totals 16 residues. Trimming took off 5 bases at V and 8 bases at J, with 22 bases between the two ends. Germline lookup yields CDR1 SGHTA and CDR2 FQGNSA. CDR3 residues: CASSQGLAEWSDEQFF. For the CDR3, the DNA is TGTGCCAGCAGCCAGGGGCTAGCGGAGTGGTCGGATGAGCAGTTCTTC.

This chain joins TRBV6-1 and TRBJ1-2; weak D call: TRBD1 (5 bases). Trimming shortened V by 1 base and J by 5 bases, and 14 bases separated the two germline ends. Germline CDR1 and CDR2: MNHNS and SASEGT. The length of the CDR3 is 15 residues. The CDR3: CASSEVIGAGYGYTF. The CDR3 coding sequence is TGTGCCAGCAGTGAAGTGATAGGGGCAGGATATGGCTACACCTTC.

The chain combines TRBV5-1 with TRBJ1-1; D uncertain. The germline V gene encodes CDR1 SGHRS and CDR2 YFSETQ. The CDR3 runs to 14 residues. Trimming removed 2 bases from V and 0 bases from J, with 8 bases in between. The CDR3 sequence is CASSFNPVNTEAFF. The CDR3 DNA reads TGCGCCAGCAGCTTTAACCCCGTGAACACTGAAGCTTTCTTT.

The J gene is TRBJ1-6, the V gene TRBV11-1; 7 bases agree with TRBD1. The CDR3 consists of 15 residues. Trimming cost V 5 bases and J 9 bases; bases outside gene matches: 10. Germline V gene sequence: CDR1 SGHAT, CDR2 FQDESV (reference sequence). CDR3 sequence: CASSPGQNVGSPLHF. The CDR3, as DNA: TGTGCCAGCAGCCCGGGACAGAATGTGGGTTCACCCCTCCACTTT.

As concerns this clonotype: This likely comes from a read error, as the CDR3 has no conserved phenylalanine or tryptophan at its end. This chain uses TRBV11-2 with TRBJ2-2; D might be TRBD1 or TRBD2, each matching 5 bases. Germline assignment: CDR1 SGHAT and CDR2 FQNNGV. CDR3 size: 15 residues. The CDR3 protein is CASSPHGQRFGELFS. The CDR3, as DNA: TGTGCCAGCAGCCCCCACGGACAAAGATTCGGGGAACTGTTTTCT.

The V gene is TRBV7-2, the J gene TRBJ2-5; D uncertain. The CDR3 loop spans 15 amino acids. V was trimmed by 0 bases and J by 5 bases, leaving 13 bases between them. Germline lookup yields CDR1 SGHTA and CDR2 FQGNSA. CDR3 in amino acids: CASSLAVVLRETQYF. The CDR3 DNA reads TGTGCCAGCAGCTTAGCGGTCGTACTCCGGGAGACCCAGTACTTC.

This clonotype was counted only a few times. The chain combines TRBV20-1 with TRBJ1-1; D unclear. V lost 3 bases and J 3 bases, leaving 14 bases between the germline ends. The CDR3 runs 14 residues. CDR1 DFQATT and CDR2 SNEGSKA come from the germline V gene (reference sequence). DNA for the CDR3: TGCAGTGCTAGCTCAACGGAAGAGGACACTGAAGCTTTCTTT. It is translated as CSASSTEEDTEAFF.

The gene calls are TRBV7-9 and TRBJ1-1; D not certain. Germline V CDR1 and CDR2: SEHNR, FQNEAQ (reference sequence). Trimming took 6 bases from V and 1 from J, leaving 9 bases between them. The CDR3 consists of 13 residues. The CDR3 region has the DNA TGTGCCAGCAGGTCCCTCCCGAACACTGAAGCTTTCTTT. This translates into CASRSLPNTEAFF.

The chain is built from TRBV7-9 and TRBJ1-1; D is ambiguous. The CDR3 contains 14 residues. The V gene's germline CDR1 is SEHNR and CDR2 FQNEAQ (reference sequence). Deletions cut 4 bases from V and 1 base from J, with 10 bases between. The CDR3 region is CASSWSRGNTEAFF. Written as DNA, the CDR3 is TGTGCCAGCAGCTGGAGCCGGGGGAACACTGAAGCTTTCTTT.

This chain connects TRBV20-1 to TRBJ2-3, with D hard to call. The CDR3 sequence is 15 residues long. The germline CDR1 and CDR2 sequences are DFQATT and SNEGSKA (reference sequence). V lost 0 bases and J lost 4, with 14 bases in between. CDR3 protein: CSARDGRVLADTQYF. The DNA for the CDR3 is TGCAGTGCTAGAGATGGAAGGGTCCTAGCAGATACGCAGTATTTT.

This chain connects TRBV13 to TRBJ1-1, with TRBD1 matching 10 bases. In germline, CDR1 is PRHDT, CDR2 FYEKMQ (reference sequence). The CDR3 totals 14 residues. Germline trimming cut 6 bases from V and 0 bases from J; bases unmatched to any gene: 1. CDR3 sequence reads: CASRGQGMNTEAFF. The CDR3 bases are TGTGCCAGCAGGGGACAGGGGATGAACACTGAAGCTTTCTTT.

This clonotype was counted a few times. V is TRBV7-2 and J is TRBJ1-6, with a possible D match to TRBD1 (5 bases). V lost 2 bases and J 7 bases, leaving 12 bases between the germline ends. This CDR3 region has 15 residues. The germline V gene has CDR1 SGHTA and CDR2 FQGNSA. In nucleotides, the CDR3 is TGTGCCAGCAGCTTAATGGAGGACATAAATTCACCCCTCCACTTT. This sequence encodes CASSLMEDINSPLHF.

The V and J genes are TRBV12-3 or TRBV12-4 and TRBJ1-1; 7 nucleotides line up with TRBD1. This CDR3 contains 17 residues. V trimming: 3 bases; J trimming: 3 bases; junction bases outside the gene matches: 13. CDR3 bases: TGTGCCAGCAGTTTGGGAGCTCAGGGGCAGGGGGACACTGAAGCTTTCTTT. This encodes CASSLGAQGQGDTEAFF.

J is TRBJ2-7 and V is TRBV7-9, with a tentative D call TRBD2 (5 bases). The CDR3 extends over 14 amino acids. Germline lookup yields CDR1 SEHNR and CDR2 FQNEAQ (reference sequence). Trimming stripped 6 bases from V and 10 bases from J, with 22 bases between. The CDR3 sequence: CASSRAPMGSLQYF. The CDR3 DNA is TGTGCCAGCAGTCGCGCCCCCATGGGGAGCCTACAGTACTTC.

This clonotype was recorded only once. The rearrangement links TRBV6-6 to TRBJ1-2, with D tentatively TRBD1 (5 bases). The CDR3 extends over 14 amino acids. The V gene lost 2 bases and the J gene lost 8 bases, with 15 bases spanning the gap. CDR1 is MNHNY and CDR2 is SVGAGI in the germline V gene (reference sequence). CDR3 in DNA: TGTGCCAGCAGTTACGGAGGGGTCCCGGCCGGCTACACCTTC. Its protein product is CASSYGGVPAGYTF.

The table lists this clonotype with a few counts. The chain couples TRBV5-4 to TRBJ2-3, with D perhaps given as TRBD1 or TRBD2 (6 bases each). With 8 bases removed from V and 4 bases from J, the gap between germline ends came to 20 bases. CDR1 is SGHNT and CDR2 is YYREEE in the germline V gene (reference sequence). The CDR3 length is 15 residues. The CDR3 sequence is CASWMGGRGADTQYF. The CDR3 DNA reads as TGTGCCAGTTGGATGGGGGGCAGGGGTGCAGATACGCAGTATTTT.

V and J are TRBV6-5 and TRBJ1-3; no firm D call. V was shortened by 0 bases and J by 7 bases, with 13 bases between the two germline ends. The V gene's germline CDR1 is MNHEY and CDR2 SVGAGI. The CDR3 runs 15 residues. In DNA form, the CDR3 reads TGTGCCAGCAGTTACTCGATCAGCCCGAGTAACACCATATATTTT. Its protein product is CASSYSISPSNTIYF.

This clonotype was picked up a small number of times. The chain carries TRBV18 and TRBJ2-6; no firm D call. Germline CDR1 and CDR2: KGHSH and LQKENI. The CDR3 contains 15 residues. V lost 3 bases and J lost 1, with 7 bases in between. The CDR3 region is CASSPTFSGANVLTF. The CDR3 region has the DNA TGTGCCAGCTCACCGACATTTTCTGGGGCCAACGTCCTGACTTTC. Looking up the rest from reference TRBV18 and TRBJ2-6 gives the full variable domain: NAGVMQNPRHLVRRRGQEARLRCSPMKGHSHVYWYRQLPEEGLKFMVYLQKENIIDESGMPKERFSAEFPKEGPSILRIQQVVRGDSAAYFCASSPTFSGANVLTFGAGSRLTVL.

This clonotype was observed a single time. The genes are TRBV3-1 and TRBJ2-3; D may be TRBD1 or TRBD2 (5 bases each). V dropped 7 bases and J dropped 3 bases, with 17 bases sitting between them. Germline CDR1 and CDR2: LGHDT and YNNKEL (reference sequence). This CDR3 comprises 15 residues. The CDR3 sequence is CASTSRGRETDTQYF. CDR3 nucleotides: TGTGCCAGCACCAGCCGGGGCAGAGAAACAGATACGCAGTATTTT.

This clonotype was observed a few times. The V gene is TRBV20-1, the J gene TRBJ1-1, with 11 positions matching TRBD1. This CDR3 spans 13 amino acids. Per germline, CDR1 DFQATT and CDR2 SNEGSKA (reference sequence). With V trimmed by 4 bases and J by 6 bases, 4 bases remained unmatched. This CDR3 reads CSAIRDRGSEAFF. In DNA form, the CDR3 reads TGCAGTGCTATTCGGGACAGGGGGTCTGAAGCTTTCTTT.

V usage is TRBV4-3 and J usage is TRBJ2-3; the match to TRBD2 covers 9 bases. Germline loops: CDR1 LGHNA, CDR2 YSLEER. The CDR3 runs to 17 residues. After removal of 2 bases from V and 6 bases from J, the junction contained 12 bases not matched to a gene. The CDR3 DNA is TGCGCCAGCAGCCAAAGCATCCAGCGGGGGGCCCCGGATACGCAGTATTTT. Protein: CASSQSIQRGAPDTQYF.

The chain recombines TRBV7-9 with TRBJ2-1; TRBD2 matches at 9 bases. Germline assignment: CDR1 SEHNR and CDR2 FQNEAQ (reference sequence). The CDR3 is 20 amino acids. J lost 0 bases, V lost 0 bases, and 12 bases had no gene match. CDR3: CASSLARGGGAFFSYNEQFF. The CDR3 bases are TGTGCCAGCAGCTTAGCGCGAGGCGGGGGGGCTTTTTTCTCCTACAATGAGCAGTTCTTC. Based on the CDR3 plus reference TRBV7-9 and TRBJ2-1, the full variable domain is DTGVSQNPRHKITKRGQNVTFRCDPISEHNRLYWYRQTLGQGPEFLTYFQNEAQLEKSRLLSDRFSAERPKGSFSTLEIQRTEQGDSAMYLCASSLARGGGAFFSYNEQFFGPGTRLTVL.

The J gene is TRBJ2-2, the V gene TRBV10-2, with D tentatively TRBD2 (6 bases). V lost 10 bases to trimming and J lost 3 bases, with 15 bases between them. CDR3 length equals 14 residues. CDR1 is WSHSY and CDR2 is SAAADI in the germline V gene. The CDR3 sequence is CATNAGTHTGELFF. CDR3 nucleotides: TGCGCCACCAATGCCGGGACTCACACCGGGGAGCTGTTTTTT.

This clonotype was seen more than once but under ten times. The V and J genes are TRBV20-1 and TRBJ2-7, with 8 bases fitting TRBD2. The CDR3 loop spans 14 amino acids. The V segment lost 3 bases and the J segment 2 bases; nucleotides outside the gene matches: 6. Germline CDR1 is DFQATT and CDR2 is SNEGSKA (reference sequence). For the CDR3, the DNA is TGCAGTGCTAGGGTAGCGCGGGGGGCCTACGAGCAGTACTTC. Its translation: CSARVARGAYEQYF.

This clonotype was observed a handful of times. The V call is TRBV5-1, the J call TRBJ1-4, with no clear D. CDR1 and CDR2 from the germline V gene are SGHRS and YFSETQ. Trimming removed 0 bases at V and 7 bases at J, with 10 bases between. CDR3 length: 14 residues. The CDR3 protein is CASSLGGQIEKLFF. CDR3 nucleotide sequence: TGCGCCAGCAGCTTGGGAGGGCAGATTGAAAAACTGTTTTTT.